These T cell receptor beta chains were read from a single sample in a study of control samples from healthy donors and cancer patients. Here immunoSEQ multiplex PCR was the method, and the copy in TCRdb shows in-frame clones only, minus some. This table has some 150,000 clones, approximately 94% appearing once. Sequenced: PBMCs. All receptors come from a man aged 55 to 70 with colorectal cancer. The CDR3 runs from the conserved cysteine through the conserved F or W. Fields, in order: V gene, J gene, D gene, clone size, CDR3 DNA, CDR3 protein. D genes are given only for firm matches. Expanded clones get a size class; other rows say once, few or many, or leave the size out.

TRBV5-8	TRBJ1-6	TRBD1	NA	TGTGCCAGCAGCTTTAGGACAGGGGGCGTCGGTCACTCACCCCTCCACTTT	CASSFRTGGVGHSPLHF
TRBV2	TRBJ1-5	TRBD1	NA	TGTGCCAGCACCAAGACAGGGGGGTCGAGTCAGCCCCAGCATTTT	CASTKTGGSSQPQHF
TRBV12-3/TRBV12-4	TRBJ2-5	TRBD1	once	TGTGCCAGCAGTCCGGACAGGGAGGAGACCCAGTACTTC	CASSPDREETQYF
TRBV27	TRBJ1-5	NA	NA	TGTGCCAGCAGTTTCCGAGGTCTTCAGCCCCAGCATTTT	CASSFRGLQPQHF
TRBV9	TRBJ1-3	NA	once	TGTGCCAGCAGCCCCCCCGCGGCGGGGGGAAACACCATATATTTT	CASSPPAAGGNTIYF
TRBV25-1	TRBJ1-1	NA	NA	TGTGCCAGCAGTGAATTAGGTACGGGGAACACTGAAGCTTTCTTT	CASSELGTGNTEAFF
TRBV6-5	TRBJ2-5	NA	NA	TGTGCCAGCAGACCGACAGCAACTTTCCAAGAGACCCAGTACTTC	CASRPTATFQETQYF
TRBV27	TRBJ1-2	NA	NA	TGTGCCAGCAGTTTCCGCGGGGGTGGTCATGGCTACACCTTC	CASSFRGGGHGYTF
TRBV9	TRBJ1-4	NA	NA	TGTGCCAGCAGCGTTAGAGACAGGAGGAATGAAAAACTGTTTTTT	CASSVRDRRNEKLFF
TRBV12-3/TRBV12-4	TRBJ1-1	NA	NA	TGTGCCAGCAGCCCCGGGGCGGGGCCTGAAGCTTTCTTT	CASSPGAGPEAFF
TRBV12-3/TRBV12-4	TRBJ1-1	TRBD1	NA	TGTGCCAGCAGTTTAGGGACAGGGAGGGCTTTCTTT	CASSLGTGRAFF
TRBV5-6	TRBJ2-2	TRBD1	NA	TGTGCCAGCAGGGACGGACAGGGGTGGAACACCGGGGAGCTGTTTTTT	CASRDGQGWNTGELFF
TRBV9	TRBJ2-3	TRBD2	NA	TGTGCCAGCAGCAAAACGACTAGCGGGGTGGCAGATACGCAGTATTTT	CASSKTTSGVADTQYF
TRBV2	TRBJ1-5	NA	NA	TGTGCCAGCAAGGGGCTGAAGGAACATAGCAATCAGCCCCAGCATTTT	CASKGLKEHSNQPQHF
TRBV10-3	TRBJ2-7	NA	NA	TGTGCCATCAGTACGACCCCGGGCTCCTACGAGCAGTACTTC	CAISTTPGSYEQYF
TRBV18	TRBJ1-2	NA	NA	TGTGCCAGCTCACCACCAGGGAGACATGGCTACACCTTC	CASSPPGRHGYTF
TRBV12-3/TRBV12-4	TRBJ1-2	NA	NA	TGTGCCAGCAGGTTCTCCGGGGGTGGCTACACCTTC	CASRFSGGGYTF
TRBV5-1	TRBJ1-4	TRBD1	NA	TGCGCCAGCAGCAACGACAGGGGAGGCGAAAAACTGTTTTTT	CASSNDRGGEKLFF
TRBV21-1	TRBJ1-2	NA	NA	TGTGCCAGCAGCCCCTCGAGGGGAGCGAGCTTTTATGGCTACACCTTC	CASSPSRGASFYGYTF
TRBV5-1	TRBJ2-5	TRBD1	NA	TGCGCCAGCAGCCGGTGGGGACAGGGGGCAGGGGAGACCCAGTACTTC	CASSRWGQGAGETQYF
TRBV6-9	TRBJ2-5	NA	NA	TGTGCCAGCAGTTTTAGGGAGACCCAGTACTTC	CASSFRETQYF
TRBV10-1	TRBJ1-6	NA	NA	TGCGCCAGCAGTGAGGCTACAGGTTCACCCCTCCACTTT	CASSEATGSPLHF
TRBV28	TRBJ1-1	NA	NA	TGTGCCAGCGGTTGGGGGATGAACACTGAAGCTTTCTTT	CASGWGMNTEAFF
TRBV7-8	TRBJ1-5	NA	few	TGTGCCAGCAGCTTAGCCGCCCAGGGGAATCAGCCCCAGCATTTT	CASSLAAQGNQPQHF
TRBV6-2/TRBV6-3	TRBJ1-6	NA	NA	TGTGCCAGCAGCGAATACAGAAATTCACCCCTCCACTTT	CASSEYRNSPLHF
TRBV27	TRBJ1-1	NA	NA	TGTGCCAGCAGTTTTCGCCAACGGGGCACTGAAGCTTTCTTT	CASSFRQRGTEAFF